The 9 T cell receptor beta chains listed next were all sequenced from one sample in a study of human T cells and chemical hapten exposure. TCRdb re-derived calls from the RACE reads in MiXCR, one entry per CDR3 protein. Of tens of thousands of distinct CDR3 sequences in the sample, 3.7% were seen once. The time point: healthy volunteer bleed at 6 weeks. Blood, whole and unfractionated, served as the source for total RNA extraction. Sequenced material: whole blood. These receptors came from a human donor in good health. Some clones in this sample may be carry-over from other donors' samples.

This clonotype appeared many times. Here the CDR3 reads CASTYSGAYEQYF. The CDR3 DNA sequence: TGTGCCAGCACCTATAGCGGAGCTTACGAGCAGTACTTC. The chain is built from TRBV6-2 or TRBV6-3 and TRBJ2-7; the D gene is possibly TRBD2 (6 bases). From germline, CDR1 is MNHEY and CDR2 SVGEGT. CDR3 length equals 13 residues. With 7 bases removed from V and 4 bases from J, the gap between germline ends came to 14 bases.

This rearrangement joins TRBV28 to TRBJ2-7; possible D gene TRBD2, 7 bases. Germline lookup yields CDR1 MDHEN and CDR2 SYDVKM. Between the trimmed V and J ends, which lost 8 bases and 3 bases, there was a span of 23 bases. This CDR3 comprises 16 residues. The CDR3 spells CASSLRGAGKSYEQYF. The CDR3 bases are TGTGCCAGCTCTCTTCGGGGGGCAGGGAAAAGCTACGAGCAGTACTTC.

This clonotype was detected ten times or more. The CDR3 bases are TGTGCCACCTTGAAGCCGGGGACTAATGAAAAACTGTTTTTT. Its translation is CATLKPGTNEKLFF. The chain is built from TRBV11-2 and TRBJ1-4; D gene ambiguous. Germline V gives CDR1 SGHAT, CDR2 FQNNGV. The length of the CDR3 is 14 residues. V shed 10 bases and J shed 2 bases, with 14 bases lying between them.

This clonotype was detected many times. The chain employs TRBV20-1 and TRBJ2-7; D tentatively fits TRBD1 or TRBD2 (6 bases each). Germline V CDR1 and CDR2: DFQATT, SNEGSKA (reference sequence). Trimming took off 5 bases at V and 9 bases at J, with 20 bases between the two ends. The CDR3 totals 13 residues. The CDR3 protein is CSAGHIGGQGQYF. Written as DNA, the CDR3 is TGCAGTGCTGGCCACATAGGGGGGCAGGGGCAGTACTTC.

This clonotype has ten or more counts. The chain combines TRBV27 with TRBJ2-3; no reliable D call. V shed 3 bases and J shed 1 base, with 8 bases lying between them. The germline V gene encodes CDR1 MNHEY and CDR2 SMNVEV (reference sequence). The CDR3 is made up of 14 amino acids. The CDR3 DNA reads TGTGCCAGCAGTTTCACCATAGGCACAGATACGCAGTATTTT. This encodes CASSFTIGTDTQYF.

On this clonotype itself: This could be a read error, since a much larger clone is one nucleotide away. This chain connects TRBV7-9 to TRBJ2-7; TRBD2 is a possible D gene (6 bases). The germline CDR1 and CDR2 sequences are SEHNR and FQNEAQ (reference sequence). The CDR3 runs to 12 residues. The CDR3 here is CVSSLASGRRYF. The CDR3 nucleotides read TGTGTCAGCAGCTTGGCCTCAGGGAGGCGGTACTTC.

With respect to this clonotype: A much larger clone is a single base away; this may be a read error. The genes are TRBV12-3 or TRBV12-4 and TRBJ1-1; D gene unclear. The CDR3 contains 12 residues. Trimming stripped 7 bases from V and 6 bases from J, with 12 bases between. CDR3 amino acids: CASNSYPAEAFF. In DNA form, the CDR3 reads TGTGCCAGCAATTCCTACCCCGCTGAAGCTTTCTTT.

Ten or more counts support this clonotype. The chain employs TRBV7-2 and TRBJ2-3; D gene unclear. V gave up 2 bases and J gave up 2 bases, with 11 bases separating them. This CDR3 is built from 15 residues. Germline V gives CDR1 SGHTA, CDR2 FQGNSA. CDR3 region: CASSLTRTPTDTQYF. The CDR3 DNA is TGTGCCAGCAGCTTAACGAGGACCCCCACAGATACGCAGTATTTT.

This clonotype was observed at least ten times. The chain couples TRBV3-1 to TRBJ2-1; 13 bases line up with TRBD2. After removal of 4 bases from V and 6 bases from J, the junction contained 3 bases not matched to a gene. This CDR3 region has 15 residues. Germline V CDR1 and CDR2: LGHDT, YNNKEL (reference sequence). The CDR3 DNA reads as TGTGCCAGCAGCCTTAGGACTAGCGGGGGCAATGAGCAGTTCTTC. It yields the protein CASSLRTSGGNEQFF.